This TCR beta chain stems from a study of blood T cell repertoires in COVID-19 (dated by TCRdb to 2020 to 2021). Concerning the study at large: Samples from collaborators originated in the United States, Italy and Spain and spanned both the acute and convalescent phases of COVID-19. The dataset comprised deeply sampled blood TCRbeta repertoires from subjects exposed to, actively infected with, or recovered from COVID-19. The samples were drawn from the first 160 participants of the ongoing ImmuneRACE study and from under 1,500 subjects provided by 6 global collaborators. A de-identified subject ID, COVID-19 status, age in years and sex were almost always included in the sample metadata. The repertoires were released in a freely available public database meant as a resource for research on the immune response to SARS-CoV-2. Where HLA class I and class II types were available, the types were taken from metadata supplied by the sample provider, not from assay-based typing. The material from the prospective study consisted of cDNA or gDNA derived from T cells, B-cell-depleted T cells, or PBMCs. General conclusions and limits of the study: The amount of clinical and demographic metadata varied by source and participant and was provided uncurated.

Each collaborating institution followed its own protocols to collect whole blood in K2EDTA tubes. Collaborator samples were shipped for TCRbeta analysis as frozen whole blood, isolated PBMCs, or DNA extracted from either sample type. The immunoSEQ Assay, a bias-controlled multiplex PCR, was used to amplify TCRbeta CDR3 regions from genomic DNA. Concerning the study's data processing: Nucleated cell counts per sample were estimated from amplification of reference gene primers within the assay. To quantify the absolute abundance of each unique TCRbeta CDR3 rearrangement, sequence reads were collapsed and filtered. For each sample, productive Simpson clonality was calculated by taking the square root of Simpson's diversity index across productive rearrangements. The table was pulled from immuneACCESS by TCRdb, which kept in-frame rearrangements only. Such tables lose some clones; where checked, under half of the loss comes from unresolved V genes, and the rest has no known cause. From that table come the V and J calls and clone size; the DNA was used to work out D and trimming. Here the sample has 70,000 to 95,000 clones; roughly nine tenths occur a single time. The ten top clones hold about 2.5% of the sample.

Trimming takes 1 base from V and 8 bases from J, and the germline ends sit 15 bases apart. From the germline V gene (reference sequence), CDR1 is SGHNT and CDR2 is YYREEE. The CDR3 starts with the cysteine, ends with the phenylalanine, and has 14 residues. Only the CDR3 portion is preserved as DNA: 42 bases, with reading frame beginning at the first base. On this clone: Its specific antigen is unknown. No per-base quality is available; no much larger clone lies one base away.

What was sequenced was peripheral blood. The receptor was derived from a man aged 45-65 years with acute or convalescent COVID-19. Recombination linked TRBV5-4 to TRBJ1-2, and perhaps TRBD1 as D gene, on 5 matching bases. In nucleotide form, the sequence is TGTGCCAGCAGCTTGTCTGGGCCGGCAGGGGGCTACACCTTC. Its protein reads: CASSLSGPAGGYTF.